This T cell receptor beta chain was captured by sequencing in a study of blood T cell repertoires in COVID-19. The wider study: Samples representing acute and convalescent COVID-19 were sourced from the United States, Italy and Spain. PBMCs, B-cell-depleted T cells, or T cells were the source of the cDNA or gDNA that made up the material.

The CDR3 sequence is 15 residues long. The germline V gene has CDR1 SGHRS and CDR2 YFSETQ. Trimming took off 4 bases at V and 3 bases at J, with 13 bases between the two ends. Under the authors' procedure: By means of reference gene primer amplification, nucleated cell counts were estimated. Repertoires were generated with immunoSEQ multiplex PCR, while TCRdb's copy carries only in-frame clones and drops some. V, J and clone size derive from that table, while D and trimming were established from the DNA sequence. The table includes about 96,000 clones, approximately 90% detected once. One Seattle source followed patients from active infection through their disease course.

What was sequenced was peripheral blood. V and J are TRBV5-1 and TRBJ2-2; a possible D gene is TRBD2 (7 bases). The TCR comes from a human donor with COVID-19, enrolled during active disease. The donor label of this sample is uncertain. The CDR3 region is CASSPGGAHTGELFF. In DNA form, the CDR3 reads TGCGCCAGCAGCCCTGGGGGGGCCCACACCGGGGAGCTGTTTTTT.